This T cell receptor beta chain was recorded in a study of identical twins. Whole-study results and caveats: With monozygotic twins, out-of-frame TCR alpha sharing exceeded what models estimated.

Donors uniformly comprised healthy Caucasians. V trimming: 7 bases; J trimming: 5 bases; junction bases outside the gene matches: 11. This CDR3 comprises 18 residues. In germline, CDR1 is LNHDA, CDR2 SQIVND (reference sequence). TCRdb re-called the 5' RACE reads through MiXCR, storing one row per CDR3 protein. The top ten clones hold about 8.1% of a sample with 350,000 to 400,000 distinct CDR3 sequences, roughly 9% of them seen once. There are a few counts of this clonotype. The antigen is undetermined. The sample taken for sequencing was naive T cells sorted from blood. The rearrangement joins TRBV19 to TRBJ2-2, with 15 positions matching TRBD2. This TCR derives from a woman in her forties or fifties in good health. The CDR3 DNA sequence: TGTGCCAGTATACGGACTAGCGGGAGGGTCCAAAGGACCGGGGAGCTGTTTTTT. Amino acids: CASIRTSGRVQRTGELFF.